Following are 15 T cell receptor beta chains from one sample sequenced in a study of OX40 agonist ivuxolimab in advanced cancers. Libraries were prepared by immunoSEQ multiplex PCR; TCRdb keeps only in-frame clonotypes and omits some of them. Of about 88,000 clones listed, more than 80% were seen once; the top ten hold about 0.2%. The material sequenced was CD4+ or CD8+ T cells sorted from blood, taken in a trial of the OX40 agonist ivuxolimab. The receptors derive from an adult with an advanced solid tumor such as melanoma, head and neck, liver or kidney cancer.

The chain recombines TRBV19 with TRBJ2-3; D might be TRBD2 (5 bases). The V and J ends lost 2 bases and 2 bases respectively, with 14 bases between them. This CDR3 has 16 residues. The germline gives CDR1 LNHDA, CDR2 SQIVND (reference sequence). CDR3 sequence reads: CASSISPAGPTDTQYF. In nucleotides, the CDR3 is TGTGCCAGTAGTATATCCCCGGCGGGTCCCACAGATACGCAGTATTTT.

CDR3 residues: CASSQLPGDTGELFF. DNA of the CDR3: TGTGCCAGCAGCCAACTCCCAGGGGACACCGGGGAGCTGTTTTTT. The V gene is TRBV14, the J gene TRBJ2-2; the D gene is possibly TRBD1 (6 bases). The CDR3 is 15 amino acids. Germline CDR1 reads SGHDN; CDR2 reads FVKESK. V lost 2 bases, J lost 3 bases, and 10 bases lay in between.

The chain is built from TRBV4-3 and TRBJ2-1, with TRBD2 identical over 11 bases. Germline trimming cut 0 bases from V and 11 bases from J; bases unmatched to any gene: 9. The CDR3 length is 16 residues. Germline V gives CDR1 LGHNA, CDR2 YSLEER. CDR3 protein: CASSQDIETSGTKQFF. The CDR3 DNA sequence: TGCGCCAGCAGCCAAGATATAGAGACTAGCGGGACTAAGCAGTTCTTC.

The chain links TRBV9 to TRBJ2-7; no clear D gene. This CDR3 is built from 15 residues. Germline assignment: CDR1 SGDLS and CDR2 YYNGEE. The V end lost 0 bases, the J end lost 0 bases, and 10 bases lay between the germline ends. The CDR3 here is CASSVGSGPSYEQYF. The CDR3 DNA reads TGTGCCAGCAGCGTAGGCTCAGGCCCCTCCTACGAGCAGTACTTC. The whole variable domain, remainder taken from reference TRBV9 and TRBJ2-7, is DSGVTQTPKHLITATGQRVTLRCSPRSGDLSVYWYQQSLDQGLQFLIQYYNGEERAKGNILERFSAQQFPDLHSELNLSSLELGDSALYFCASSVGSGPSYEQYFGPGTRLTVT.

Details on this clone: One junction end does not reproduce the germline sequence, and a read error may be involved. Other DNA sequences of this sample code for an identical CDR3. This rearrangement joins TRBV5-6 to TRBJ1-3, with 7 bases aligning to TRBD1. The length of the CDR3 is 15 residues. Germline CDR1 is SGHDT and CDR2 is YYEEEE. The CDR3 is CASRRGQNSGNTIYF. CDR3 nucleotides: TGTGCTAGCAGAAGGGGACAGAACTCTGGAAACACCATATATTTT.

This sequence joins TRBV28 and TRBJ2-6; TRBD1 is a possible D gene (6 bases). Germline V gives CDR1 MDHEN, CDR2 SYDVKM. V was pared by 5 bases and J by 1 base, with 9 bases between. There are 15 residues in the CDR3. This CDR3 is CASSPQGSGANVLTF. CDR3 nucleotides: TGTGCCAGCAGTCCACAGGGATCTGGGGCCAACGTCCTGACTTTC. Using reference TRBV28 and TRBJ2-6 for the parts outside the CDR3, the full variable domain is DVKVTQSSRYLVKRTGEKVFLECVQDMDHENMFWYRQDPGLGLRLIYFSYDVKMKEKGDIPEGYSVSREKKERFSLILESASTNQTSMYLCASSPQGSGANVLTFGAGSRLTVL.

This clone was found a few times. CDR3: CASSEVRGLANEQFF. The CDR3 bases are TGTGCCAGCAGTGAAGTTCGGGGACTAGCAAATGAGCAGTTCTTC. The chain couples TRBV2 to TRBJ2-1; TRBD2 matches 9 bases. Unmatched junction bases numbered 5, after V lost 1 base and J lost 7 bases. CDR3 length: 15 residues. The germline V gene has CDR1 SNHLY and CDR2 FYNNEI.

CDR3 DNA sequence: TGTGCCAGCAGGAGCGGGAGTAGTCAAGAGACCCAGTACTTC. This translates into CASRSGSSQETQYF. The J gene is TRBJ2-5, the V gene TRBV19; 8 bases agree with TRBD2. This CDR3 region has 14 residues. The germline V gene encodes CDR1 LNHDA and CDR2 SQIVND (reference sequence). V was pared by 9 bases and J by 2 bases, with 8 bases of the junction left unmatched.

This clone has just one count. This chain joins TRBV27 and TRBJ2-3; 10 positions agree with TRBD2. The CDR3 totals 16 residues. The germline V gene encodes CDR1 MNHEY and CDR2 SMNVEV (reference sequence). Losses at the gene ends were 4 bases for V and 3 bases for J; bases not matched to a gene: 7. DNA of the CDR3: TGTGCCAGCAGTTCCATAGCGACTAGCGGGACAGATACGCAGTATTTT. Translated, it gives CASSSIATSGTDTQYF.

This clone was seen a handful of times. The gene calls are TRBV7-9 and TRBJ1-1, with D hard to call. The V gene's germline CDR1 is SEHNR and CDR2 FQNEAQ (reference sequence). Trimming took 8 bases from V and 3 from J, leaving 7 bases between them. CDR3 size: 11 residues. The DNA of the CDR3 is TGTGCCAGCGATACTTACACTGAAGCTTTCTTT. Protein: CASDTYTEAFF. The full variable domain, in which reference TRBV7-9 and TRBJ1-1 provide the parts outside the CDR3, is DTGVSQNPRHKITKRGQNVTFRCDPISEHNRLYWYRQTLGQGPEFLTYFQNEAQLEKSRLLSDRFSAERPKGSFSTLEIQRTEQGDSAMYLCASDTYTEAFFGQGTRLTVV.

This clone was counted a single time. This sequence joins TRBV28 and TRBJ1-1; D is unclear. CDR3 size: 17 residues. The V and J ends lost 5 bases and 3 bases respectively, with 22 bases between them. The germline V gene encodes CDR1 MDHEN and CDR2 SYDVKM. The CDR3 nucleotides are TGTGCCAGCAGTCCCCGAACGGAGGTTCGAGCCGACACTGAAGCTTTCTTT. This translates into CASSPRTEVRADTEAFF.

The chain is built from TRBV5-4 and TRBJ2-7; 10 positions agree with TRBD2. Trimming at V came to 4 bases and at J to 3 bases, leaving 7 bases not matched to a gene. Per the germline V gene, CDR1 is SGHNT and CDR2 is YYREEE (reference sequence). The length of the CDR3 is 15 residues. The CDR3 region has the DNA TGTGCCAGCAGCCCCGCCCGGACTAGCGGCTACGAGCAGTACTTC. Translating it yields CASSPARTSGYEQYF.

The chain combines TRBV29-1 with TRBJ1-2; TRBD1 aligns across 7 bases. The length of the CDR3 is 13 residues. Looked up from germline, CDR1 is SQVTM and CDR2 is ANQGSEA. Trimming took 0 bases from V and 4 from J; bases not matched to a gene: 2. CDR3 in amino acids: CSVEESGGYGYTF. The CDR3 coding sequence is TGCAGCGTTGAAGAGTCAGGGGGCTATGGCTACACCTTC.

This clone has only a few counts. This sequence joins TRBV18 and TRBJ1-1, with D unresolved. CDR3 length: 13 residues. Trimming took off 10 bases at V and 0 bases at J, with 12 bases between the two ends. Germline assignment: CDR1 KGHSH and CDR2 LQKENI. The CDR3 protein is CATGGLLNTEAFF. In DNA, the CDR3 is TGTGCCACCGGTGGACTGTTGAACACTGAAGCTTTCTTT.

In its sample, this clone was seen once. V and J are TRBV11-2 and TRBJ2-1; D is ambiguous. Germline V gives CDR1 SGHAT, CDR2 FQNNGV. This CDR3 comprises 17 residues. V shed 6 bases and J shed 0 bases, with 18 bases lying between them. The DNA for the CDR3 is TGTGCCAGCAGTCCTCTCAGCCCGGAGAGCTCCTACAATGAGCAGTTCTTC. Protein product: CASSPLSPESSYNEQFF. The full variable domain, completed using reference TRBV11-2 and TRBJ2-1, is EAGVAQSPRYKIIEKRQSVAFWCNPISGHATLYWYQQILGQGPKLLIQFQNNGVVDDSQLPKDRFSAERLKGVDSTLKIQPAKLEDSAVYLCASSPLSPESSYNEQFFGPGTRLTVL.